Listed here are 22 T cell receptor beta chains from one sample, sequenced in a study of glioma-infiltrating T cells. Amplification of TCR alpha and beta CDR3 regions from RNA used iRepertoire nested multiplex PCR. TCRdb reprocessed the multiplex PCR reads with MiXCR, giving one entry per CDR3 protein. The table shows 300,000 to 400,000 distinct CDR3 sequences, with less than 50% occurring only once. The specimen was glioma tissue, nonneoplastic brain tissue, or PBMCs (not recorded which). The receptors come from a human donor with low-grade glioma or glioblastoma, undergoing nonglioma brain surgery, or in good health (not recorded which).

This clonotype showed up many times. The chain recombines TRBV6-2 or TRBV6-3 with TRBJ2-7; 8 bases fit TRBD1. CDR1 is MNHEY, CDR2 SVGEGT, per germline. The CDR3 is 15 amino acids. Trimming took 4 bases from V and 2 from J; bases not matched to a gene: 7. Written as DNA, the CDR3 is TGTGCCAGCAGTTTAGGGGACAGGCTGACCTACGAGCAGTACTTC. Its protein product is CASSLGDRLTYEQYF.

This chain connects TRBV7-9 to TRBJ2-3, with D possibly TRBD1 on 6 matching bases. Per the germline V gene, CDR1 is SEHNR and CDR2 is FQNEAQ (reference sequence). V lost 2 bases and J lost 0, with 12 bases in between. The CDR3 consists of 16 residues. DNA for the CDR3: TGTGCCAGCAGCTTATGGGCAGGGGCTAGCACAGATACGCAGTATTTT. This encodes CASSLWAGASTDTQYF.

The sample holds a few counts of this clonotype. V usage is TRBV20-1 and J usage is TRBJ1-5; D may be TRBD1 (5 bases). Germline assignment: CDR1 DFQATT and CDR2 SNEGSKA (reference sequence). This CDR3 is built from 16 residues. V lost 5 bases, J lost 2 bases, and 19 bases lay in between. The CDR3 here is CSASGTLRWGNQPQHF. CDR3 coding DNA: TGCAGTGCTTCCGGGACCCTGAGATGGGGCAATCAGCCCCAGCATTTT.

This clonotype was seen ten or more times. V usage is TRBV20-1 and J usage is TRBJ2-5; D is possibly TRBD2 (6 bases). V was clipped by 1 base and J by 5 bases, with 14 bases between them. This CDR3 is built from 14 residues. Germline CDR1 DFQATT, CDR2 SNEGSKA (reference sequence). CDR3 amino acids: CSARVDGSVETQYF. The CDR3 DNA is TGCAGTGCTAGAGTAGACGGGAGTGTGGAGACCCAGTACTTC.

The rearrangement uses TRBV5-6 and TRBJ1-5, with D hard to call. The CDR3 extends over 14 amino acids. CDR1 SGHDT and CDR2 YYEEEE come from the germline V gene. Trimming took off 4 bases at V and 9 bases at J, with 17 bases between the two ends. CDR3 coding DNA: TGTGCCAGCAGCCACGATCGACATTCTGCGCCCCAGCATTTT. Residues: CASSHDRHSAPQHF.

This clonotype showed up many times. The V and J genes are TRBV6-1 and TRBJ1-6; no firm D call. Germline assignment: CDR1 MNHNS and CDR2 SASEGT. V was shortened by 6 bases and J by 2 bases, with 5 bases between the two germline ends. The CDR3 extends over 13 amino acids. The CDR3: CASRIAYNSPLHF. The CDR3 DNA follows: TGTGCCAGCAGAATCGCCTATAATTCACCCCTCCACTTT.

The J gene is TRBJ2-5, the V gene TRBV7-2; perhaps TRBD1 as D (5 bases). The CDR3 covers 15 residues. V was clipped by 0 bases and J by 0 bases, with 8 bases between them. Looked up from germline, CDR1 is SGHTA and CDR2 is FQGNSA. In DNA, the CDR3 is TGTGCCAGCAGCTTAGCAGGGGCTTACCAAGAGACCCAGTACTTC. Residues: CASSLAGAYQETQYF. Supplemented by reference TRBV7-2 and TRBJ2-5, the full variable domain reads GAGVSQSPSNKVTEKGKDVELRCDPISGHTALYWYRQSLGQGLEFLIYFQGNSAPDKSGLPSDRFSAERTGGSVSTLTIQRTQQEDSAVYLCASSLAGAYQETQYFGPGTRLLVL.

This clonotype was seen many times. The chain recombines TRBV20-1 with TRBJ1-6; 9 positions agree with TRBD1. The germline gives CDR1 DFQATT, CDR2 SNEGSKA (reference sequence). The CDR3 is 14 residues long. Trimming cost V 3 bases and J 7 bases; bases outside gene matches: 4. The CDR3 DNA follows: TGCAGTGCTAGTCGCGGGACAGGGAATTCACCCCTCCACTTT. Protein: CSASRGTGNSPLHF.

This clonotype was counted a few times. CDR3 sequence: CASSVSARMNTEAFF. CDR3 sequence (DNA): TGTGCCAGCAGCGTGTCAGCACGGATGAACACTGAAGCTTTCTTT. The gene calls are TRBV4-2 and TRBJ1-1; the D is unclear. The CDR3 spans 15 residues. The V end was cut by 5 bases, the J end by 0 bases, with 13 bases between. Germline loops: CDR1 LGHNA, CDR2 YNFKEQ.

The chain has TRBV27 and TRBJ2-5; possibly TRBD2 for D (6 bases). Germline loops: CDR1 MNHEY, CDR2 SMNVEV (reference sequence). CDR3 size: 13 residues. V lost 5 bases and J lost 5, with 12 bases in between. As DNA, the CDR3 is TGTGCCAGCAGTGCCGGGGGACGGGAGACCCAGTACTTC. Residues: CASSAGGRETQYF.

The chain combines TRBV4-2 with TRBJ2-1, with 11 bases identical to TRBD2. Germline CDR1 LGHNA, CDR2 YNFKEQ. The CDR3 is 13 amino acids. The trim removed 8 bases at V and 8 bases at J, leaving 5 bases unmatched. CDR3 nucleotide sequence: TGTGCCAGCCTAGCGGGAGGATCATATGAGCAGTTCTTC. It is translated as CASLAGGSYEQFF.

This chain joins TRBV4-3 and TRBJ1-2; a weak D match, TRBD1 (5 bases). The CDR3 runs 13 residues. The V gene's germline CDR1 is LGHNA and CDR2 YSLEER. V gave up 4 bases and J gave up 4 bases, with 10 bases separating them. Here the CDR3 DNA reads TGCGCCAGCAGCCTCAAGACAGCCTATGGCTACACCTTC. Translated, it gives CASSLKTAYGYTF.

To note about this clonotype: A much bigger clone sits one base away, suggesting this may be a read error. V and J are TRBV6-2 or TRBV6-3 and TRBJ2-5; D gene unclear. The J call is doubtful: the DNA matches TRBJ2-1 better. CDR3 size: 11 residues. CDR1 MNHEY and CDR2 SVGEGT come from the germline V gene. For the CDR3, the DNA is TGTGCCAGCAGTTACAAAGAGACCCAGTTCTTC. It yields the protein CASSYKETQFF.

The rearrangement links TRBV6-1 to TRBJ2-7, with D perhaps TRBD1 (6 bases). The germline gives CDR1 MNHNS, CDR2 SASEGT. V was pared by 6 bases and J by 5 bases, with 20 bases between. There are 15 residues in the CDR3. The CDR3 bases are TGTGCCAGCAGCCTCCGGGACAACCTTGGGCACGAGCAGTACTTC. Protein sequence: CASSLRDNLGHEQYF.

This clonotype was seen only a few times. The chain employs TRBV28 and TRBJ2-1; 12 bases align to TRBD2. The germline CDR1 and CDR2 sequences are MDHEN and SYDVKM. The CDR3 has 19 residues. V lost 8 bases and J lost 0; bases outside the gene matches: 14. The CDR3 DNA reads TGTGCCAGCGCCCTACCCGGACTAGCGGGATACAGCTCCTACAATGAGCAGTTCTTC. Translating gives CASALPGLAGYSSYNEQFF.

This clonotype was seen a handful of times. This chain uses TRBV7-2 with TRBJ2-7; D uncertain. The CDR3 runs 15 residues. Germline V gene lookup returns CDR1 SGHTA and CDR2 FQGNSA. Trimming left V 4 bases short and J 4 bases short, with 17 bases between. DNA for the CDR3: TGTGCCAGCAGCTCGAGGCGTGGATCTAGGTACGAGCAGTACTTC. This translates into CASSSRRGSRYEQYF.

About this clonotype: Given a much more abundant clone one base away, this may be a read error. This chain joins TRBV20-1 and TRBJ2-5; D remains ambiguous. The V gene's germline CDR1 is DFQATT and CDR2 SNEGSKA (reference sequence). The CDR3 length is 11 residues. The CDR3 spells CSARDVETKYF. CDR3 nucleotide sequence: TGCAGTGCTAGAGATGTAGAGACCAAGTACTTC.

The CDR3 loop is CASSQGLTIYNEQFF. The CDR3 DNA reads TGCGCCAGCAGCCAAGGTCTAACCATTTACAATGAGCAGTTCTTC. This chain links TRBV4-3 with TRBJ2-1; D ambiguous. Germline V gene sequence: CDR1 LGHNA, CDR2 YSLEER. V lost 1 base to trimming and J lost 4 bases, with 11 bases between them. This CDR3 has 15 residues.

As to this clonotype: A much more abundant neighbour one base away suggests this may be a read error. The missing conserved phenylalanine or tryptophan at the end of this CDR3 makes a read error likely. The chain has TRBV20-1 and TRBJ1-6; 10 bases line up with TRBD1. With V trimmed by 5 bases and J by 7 bases, 5 bases remained unmatched. Germline V gene data show CDR1 as DFQATT and CDR2 as SNEGSKA (reference sequence). CDR3 length: 14 residues. The CDR3 sequence: CSAHTGQGNSPLHL. The CDR3, as DNA: TGCAGTGCTCACACGGGACAGGGGAATTCACCCCTCCACCTT.

This chain uses TRBV4-2 with TRBJ2-1, with D maybe TRBD2 (5 bases). CDR1 is LGHNA and CDR2 is YNFKEQ in the germline V gene. Between the trimmed V and J ends, which lost 1 base and 6 bases, there was a span of 13 bases. This CDR3 is built from 15 residues. The CDR3 bases are TGTGCCAGCAGCCAAGCCCGGGTACGGGGCAATGAGCAGTTCTTC. This encodes CASSQARVRGNEQFF.

This chain joins TRBV7-9 and TRBJ2-1; 11 bases match TRBD2. This CDR3 region has 16 residues. Germline-derived CDR1 and CDR2 are SEHNR and FQNEAQ (reference sequence). V shed 3 bases, J shed 2 bases, and the junction held 3 bases outside the gene matches. The CDR3 sequence: CASSFRLAGPYNEQFF. The CDR3 region has the DNA TGTGCCAGCAGCTTTAGACTAGCGGGACCCTACAATGAGCAGTTCTTC.

Remarks on this clonotype: One junction end does not reproduce the germline sequence, and a read error may be involved. This chain links TRBV27 with TRBJ1-4, with 7 positions matching TRBD1. This CDR3 region has 13 residues. CDR1 MNHEY and CDR2 SMNVEV come from the germline V gene (reference sequence). The CDR3 bases are TGTGCCATCAGTGCGACAGGGTGGGAAAAACTGTTTTTT. Protein: CAISATGWEKLFF. Filled out from reference TRBV27 and TRBJ1-4, the complete variable domain reads EAQVTQNPRYLITVTGKKLTVTCSQNMNHEYMSWYRQDPGLGLRQIYYSMNVEVTDKGDVPEGYKVSRKEKRNFPLILESPSPNQTSLYFCAISATGWEKLFFGSGTQLSVL.